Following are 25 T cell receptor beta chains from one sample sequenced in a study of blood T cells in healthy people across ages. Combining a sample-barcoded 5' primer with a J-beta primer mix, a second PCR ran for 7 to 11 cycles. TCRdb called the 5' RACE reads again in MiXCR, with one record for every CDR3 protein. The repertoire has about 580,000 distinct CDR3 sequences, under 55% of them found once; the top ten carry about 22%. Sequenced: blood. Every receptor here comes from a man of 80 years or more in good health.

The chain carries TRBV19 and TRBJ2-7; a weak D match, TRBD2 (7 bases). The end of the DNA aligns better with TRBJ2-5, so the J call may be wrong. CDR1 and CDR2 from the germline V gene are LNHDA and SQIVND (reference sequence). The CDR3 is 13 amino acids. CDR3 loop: CASNGGLGETQYF. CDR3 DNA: TGTGCCAGTAACGGGGGGCTTGGAGAGACCCAGTACTTC.

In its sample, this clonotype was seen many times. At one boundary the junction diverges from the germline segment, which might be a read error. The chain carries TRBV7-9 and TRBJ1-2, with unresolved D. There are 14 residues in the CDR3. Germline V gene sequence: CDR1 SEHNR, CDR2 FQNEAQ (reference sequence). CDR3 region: CASSSLDWNYAYTF. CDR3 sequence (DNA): TGTGCCAGCAGCTCCTTGGACTGGAACTATGCCTACACCTTC.

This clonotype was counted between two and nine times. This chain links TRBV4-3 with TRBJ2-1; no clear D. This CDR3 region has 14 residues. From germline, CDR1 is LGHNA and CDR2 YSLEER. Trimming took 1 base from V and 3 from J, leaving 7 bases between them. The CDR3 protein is CASSQGTVYNEQFF. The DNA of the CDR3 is TGCGCCAGCAGCCAAGGAACAGTCTACAATGAGCAGTTCTTC.

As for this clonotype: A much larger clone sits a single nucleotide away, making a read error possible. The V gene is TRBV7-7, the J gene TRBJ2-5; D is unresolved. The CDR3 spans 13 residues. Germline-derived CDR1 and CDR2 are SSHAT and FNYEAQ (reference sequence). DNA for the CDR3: TGTGCTAGCAGCTCAAATCTGGAAGAGGCCCAGTACTTC. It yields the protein CASSSNLEEAQYF.

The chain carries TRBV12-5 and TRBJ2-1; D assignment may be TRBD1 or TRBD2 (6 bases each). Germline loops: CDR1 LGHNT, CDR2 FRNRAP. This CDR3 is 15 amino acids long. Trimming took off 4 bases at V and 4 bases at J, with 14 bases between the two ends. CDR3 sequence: CASGSVGGNYNEQFF. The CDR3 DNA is TGTGCTAGTGGTTCAGTGGGGGGCAATTACAATGAGCAGTTCTTC.

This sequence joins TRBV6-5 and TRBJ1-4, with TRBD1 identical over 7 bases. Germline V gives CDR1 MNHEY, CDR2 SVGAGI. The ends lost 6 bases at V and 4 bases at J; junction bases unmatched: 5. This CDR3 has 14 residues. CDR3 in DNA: TGTGCCAGCAGCCGGACAGGATTTAATGAAAAACTGTTTTTT. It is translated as CASSRTGFNEKLFF.

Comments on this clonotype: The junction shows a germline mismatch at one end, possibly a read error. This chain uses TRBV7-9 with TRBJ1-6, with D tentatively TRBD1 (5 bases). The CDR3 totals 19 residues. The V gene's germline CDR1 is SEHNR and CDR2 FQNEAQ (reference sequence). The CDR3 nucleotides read TGTGCCAGCAGCTTATGGGGTGCGGCAGACTCTGGGGGTCGGTCACCCCCCCACTTT. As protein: CASSLWGAADSGGRSPPHF.

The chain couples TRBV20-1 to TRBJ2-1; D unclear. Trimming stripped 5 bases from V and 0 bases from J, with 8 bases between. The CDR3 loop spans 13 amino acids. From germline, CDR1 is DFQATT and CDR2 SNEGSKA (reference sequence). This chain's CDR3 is CSAGPSSYNEQFF. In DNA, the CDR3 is TGCAGTGCTGGTCCAAGCTCCTACAATGAGCAGTTCTTC.

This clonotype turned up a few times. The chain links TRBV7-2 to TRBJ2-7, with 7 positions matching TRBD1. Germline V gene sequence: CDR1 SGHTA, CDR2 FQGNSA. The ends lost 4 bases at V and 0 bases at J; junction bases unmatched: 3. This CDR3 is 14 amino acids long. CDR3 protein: CASSSGQVSYEQYF. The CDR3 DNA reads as TGTGCCAGCAGCTCCGGACAGGTCTCCTACGAGCAGTACTTC. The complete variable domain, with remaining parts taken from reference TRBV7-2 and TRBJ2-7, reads GAGVSQSPSNKVTEKGKDVELRCDPISGHTALYWYRQSLGQGLEFLIYFQGNSAPDKSGLPSDRFSAERTGGSVSTLTIQRTQQEDSAVYLCASSSGQVSYEQYFGPGTRLTVT.

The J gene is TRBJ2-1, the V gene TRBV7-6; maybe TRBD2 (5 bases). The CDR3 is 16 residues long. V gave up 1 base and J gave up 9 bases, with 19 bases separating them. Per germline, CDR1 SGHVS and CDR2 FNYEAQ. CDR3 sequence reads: CASSLEGETYLGEQFF. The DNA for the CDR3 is TGTGCCAGCAGCTTAGAGGGAGAAACTTACCTTGGTGAGCAGTTCTTC.

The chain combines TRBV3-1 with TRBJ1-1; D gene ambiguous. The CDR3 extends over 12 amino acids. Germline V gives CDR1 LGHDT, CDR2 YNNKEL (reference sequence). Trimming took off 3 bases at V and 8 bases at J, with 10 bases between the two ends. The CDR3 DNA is TGTGCCAGCAGCCACCCCGGAGGGGAAGCTTTCTTT. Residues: CASSHPGGEAFF.

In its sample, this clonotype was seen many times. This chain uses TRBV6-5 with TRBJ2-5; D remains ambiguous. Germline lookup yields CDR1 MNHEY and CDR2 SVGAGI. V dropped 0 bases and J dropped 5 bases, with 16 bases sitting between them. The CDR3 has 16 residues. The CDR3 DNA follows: TGTGCCAGCAGTTACTCGGCGCGGCCAGTTGTTGAGACCCAGTACTTC. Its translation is CASSYSARPVVETQYF.

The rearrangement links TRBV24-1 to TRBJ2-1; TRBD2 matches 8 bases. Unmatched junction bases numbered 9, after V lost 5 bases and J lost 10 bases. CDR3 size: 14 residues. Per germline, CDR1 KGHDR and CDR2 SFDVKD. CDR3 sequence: CATSALRAGGEQFF. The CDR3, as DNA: TGTGCCACCAGTGCCCTTAGGGCGGGAGGAGAGCAGTTCTTC.

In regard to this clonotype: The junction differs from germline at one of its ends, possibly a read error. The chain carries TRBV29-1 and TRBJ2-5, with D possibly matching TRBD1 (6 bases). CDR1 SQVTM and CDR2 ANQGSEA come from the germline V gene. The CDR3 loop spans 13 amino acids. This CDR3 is CSAERTGYNEQYF. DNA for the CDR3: TGTAGCGCGGAGAGAACAGGGTACAATGAGCAGTACTTC.

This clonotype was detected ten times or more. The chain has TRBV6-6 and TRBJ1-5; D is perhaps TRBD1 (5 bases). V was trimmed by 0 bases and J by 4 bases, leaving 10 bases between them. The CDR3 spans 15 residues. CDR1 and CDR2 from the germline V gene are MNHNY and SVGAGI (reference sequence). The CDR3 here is CASSYSRDGNQPQHF. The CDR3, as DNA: TGTGCCAGCAGTTACTCGCGGGACGGTAATCAGCCCCAGCATTTT.

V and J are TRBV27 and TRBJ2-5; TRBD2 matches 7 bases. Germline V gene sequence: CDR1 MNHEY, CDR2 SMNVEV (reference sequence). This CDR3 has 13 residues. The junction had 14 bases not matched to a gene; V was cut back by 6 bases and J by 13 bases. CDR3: CASRIGREGPTYF. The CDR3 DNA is TGTGCCAGCAGAATTGGGAGGGAGGGTCCGACGTACTTC.

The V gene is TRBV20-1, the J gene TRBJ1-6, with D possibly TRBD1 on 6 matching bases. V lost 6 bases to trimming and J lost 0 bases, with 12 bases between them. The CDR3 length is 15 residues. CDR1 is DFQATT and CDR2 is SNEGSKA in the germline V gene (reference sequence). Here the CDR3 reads CSATGQSSYNSPLHF. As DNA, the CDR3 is TGCAGTGCCACTGGACAGAGCTCCTATAATTCACCCCTCCACTTT.

The CDR3 region has the DNA TGCAGTGCTGGGGGAGCGGACCCTAGAAACATTCAGTACTTC. Translated: CSAGGADPRNIQYF. The chain recombines TRBV20-1 with TRBJ2-4, with D possibly being TRBD1 or TRBD2 (5 bases each). Trimming took 5 bases from V and 6 from J, leaving 17 bases between them. The CDR3 spans 14 residues. Germline CDR1 and CDR2: DFQATT and SNEGSKA (reference sequence).

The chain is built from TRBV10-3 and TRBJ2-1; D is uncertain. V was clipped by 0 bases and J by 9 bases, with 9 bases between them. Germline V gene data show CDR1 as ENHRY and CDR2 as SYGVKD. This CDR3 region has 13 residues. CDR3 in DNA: TGTGCCATCAGTGAGTCGTGGGGTACTGAGCAGTTCTTC. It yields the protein CAISESWGTEQFF.

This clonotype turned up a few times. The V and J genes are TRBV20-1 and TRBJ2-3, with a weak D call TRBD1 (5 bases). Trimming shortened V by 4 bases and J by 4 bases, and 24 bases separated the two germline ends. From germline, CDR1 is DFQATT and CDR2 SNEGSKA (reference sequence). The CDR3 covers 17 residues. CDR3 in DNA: TGCAGTGCTACCACATTCCGGGCAGGGCGGATCCCAGATACGCAGTATTTT. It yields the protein CSATTFRAGRIPDTQYF.

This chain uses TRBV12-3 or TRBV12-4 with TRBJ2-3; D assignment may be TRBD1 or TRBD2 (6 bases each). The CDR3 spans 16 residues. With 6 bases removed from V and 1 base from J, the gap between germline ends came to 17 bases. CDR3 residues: CASRLGGGLGTDTQYF. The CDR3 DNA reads TGTGCCAGCAGACTCGGTGGGGGGCTTGGCACAGATACGCAGTATTTT.

In DNA, the CDR3 is TGTGCCAGCAGTTACTTATCTGGGGCAGGGGCCAACGTCCTGACTTTC. Amino acid sequence: CASSYLSGAGANVLTF. The chain carries TRBV6-5 and TRBJ2-6; tentatively, D is TRBD1 (5 bases). Germline V gives CDR1 MNHEY, CDR2 SVGAGI. The CDR3 is 16 residues long. The V end was cut by 1 base, the J end by 4 bases, with 11 bases between.

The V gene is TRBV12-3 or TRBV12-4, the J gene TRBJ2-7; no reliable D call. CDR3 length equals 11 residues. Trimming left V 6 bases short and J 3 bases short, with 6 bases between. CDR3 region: CASRRNYEQYF. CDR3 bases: TGTGCCAGCAGGCGGAACTACGAGCAGTACTTC.

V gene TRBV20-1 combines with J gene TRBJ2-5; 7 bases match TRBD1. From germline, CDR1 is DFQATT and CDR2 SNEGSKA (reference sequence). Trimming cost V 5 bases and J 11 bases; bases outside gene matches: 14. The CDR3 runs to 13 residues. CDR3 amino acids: CSAFRGGAYGQYF. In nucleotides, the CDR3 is TGCAGTGCTTTCCGAGGGGGCGCCTACGGGCAGTACTTC.

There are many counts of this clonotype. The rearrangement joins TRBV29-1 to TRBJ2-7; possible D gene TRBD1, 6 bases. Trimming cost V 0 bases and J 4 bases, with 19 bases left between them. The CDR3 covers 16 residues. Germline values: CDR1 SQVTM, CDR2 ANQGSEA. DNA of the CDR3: TGCAGCGTTGAAGAAGGCAGGGGTCCGGGGCCTTACGAGCAGTACTTC. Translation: CSVEEGRGPGPYEQYF.